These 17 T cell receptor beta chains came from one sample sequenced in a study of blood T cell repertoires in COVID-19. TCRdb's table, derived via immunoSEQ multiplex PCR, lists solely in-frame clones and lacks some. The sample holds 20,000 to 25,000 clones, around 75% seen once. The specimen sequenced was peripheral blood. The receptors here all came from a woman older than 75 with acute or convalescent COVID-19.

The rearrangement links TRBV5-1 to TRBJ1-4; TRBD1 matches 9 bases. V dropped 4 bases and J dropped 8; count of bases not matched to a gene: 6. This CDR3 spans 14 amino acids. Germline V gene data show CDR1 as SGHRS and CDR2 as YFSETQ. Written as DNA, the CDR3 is TGCGCCAGCAGCGAGGGGACAGGGAGGGAAAAACTGTTTTTT. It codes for CASSEGTGREKLFF.

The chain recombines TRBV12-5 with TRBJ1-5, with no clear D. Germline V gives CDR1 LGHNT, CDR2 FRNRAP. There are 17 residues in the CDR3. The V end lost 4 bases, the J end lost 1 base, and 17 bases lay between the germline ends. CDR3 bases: TGTGCTAGTGGTTCCCCCCCCGGACGGGAAAGCAATCAGCCCCAGCATTTT. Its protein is CASGSPPGRESNQPQHF.

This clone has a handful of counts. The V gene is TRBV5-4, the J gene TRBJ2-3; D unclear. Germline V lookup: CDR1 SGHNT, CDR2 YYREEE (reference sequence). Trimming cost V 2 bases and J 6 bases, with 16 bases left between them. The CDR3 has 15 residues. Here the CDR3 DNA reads TGTGCCAGCAGCTTATACGGGTCCCTCGGCGATACGCAGTATTTT. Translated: CASSLYGSLGDTQYF.

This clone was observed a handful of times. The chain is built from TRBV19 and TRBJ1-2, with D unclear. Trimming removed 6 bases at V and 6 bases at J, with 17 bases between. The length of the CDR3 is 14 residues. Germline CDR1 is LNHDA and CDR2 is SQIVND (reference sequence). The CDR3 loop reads CASRRLEGDNGYTF. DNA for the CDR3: TGTGCCAGTAGGAGGTTGGAGGGAGACAATGGCTACACCTTC.

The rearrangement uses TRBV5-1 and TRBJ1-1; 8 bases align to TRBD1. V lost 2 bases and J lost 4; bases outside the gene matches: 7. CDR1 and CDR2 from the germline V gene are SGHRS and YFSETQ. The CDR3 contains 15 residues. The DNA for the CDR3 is TGCGCCAGCAGCTTTTGGACAGGGTCGGGCACTGAAGCTTTCTTT. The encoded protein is CASSFWTGSGTEAFF.

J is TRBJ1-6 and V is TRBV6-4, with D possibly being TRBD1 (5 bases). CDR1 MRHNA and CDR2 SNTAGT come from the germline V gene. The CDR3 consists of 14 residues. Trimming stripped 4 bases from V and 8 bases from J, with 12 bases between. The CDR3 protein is CASSVDSFDSPLHF. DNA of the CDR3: TGTGCCAGCAGTGTCGACAGTTTTGATTCACCCCTCCACTTT.

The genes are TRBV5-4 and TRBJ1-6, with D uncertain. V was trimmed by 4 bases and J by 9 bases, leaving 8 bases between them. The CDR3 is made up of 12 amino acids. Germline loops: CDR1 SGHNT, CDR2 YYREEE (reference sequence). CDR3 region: CASSEEASPLHF. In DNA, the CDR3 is TGTGCCAGCAGCGAAGAAGCTTCACCCCTCCACTTT.

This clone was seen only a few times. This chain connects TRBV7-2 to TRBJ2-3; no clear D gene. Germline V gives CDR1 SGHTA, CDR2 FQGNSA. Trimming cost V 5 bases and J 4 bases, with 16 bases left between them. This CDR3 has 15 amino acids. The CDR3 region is CASSLEFGEADTQYF. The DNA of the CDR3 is TGTGCCAGCAGCCTTGAGTTTGGAGAGGCAGATACGCAGTATTTT.

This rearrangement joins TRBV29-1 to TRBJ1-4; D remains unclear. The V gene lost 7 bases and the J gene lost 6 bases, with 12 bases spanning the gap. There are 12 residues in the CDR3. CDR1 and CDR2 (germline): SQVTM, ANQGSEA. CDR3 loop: CSGGQADEKLFF. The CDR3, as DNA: TGCAGCGGAGGGCAGGCGGATGAAAAACTGTTTTTT.

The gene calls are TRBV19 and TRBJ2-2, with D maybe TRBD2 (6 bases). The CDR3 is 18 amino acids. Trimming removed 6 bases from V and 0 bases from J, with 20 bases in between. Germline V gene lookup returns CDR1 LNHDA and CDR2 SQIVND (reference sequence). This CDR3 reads CASRRTPPGRSNTGELFF. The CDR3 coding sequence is TGTGCCAGTAGGAGGACCCCCCCCGGGAGATCGAACACCGGGGAGCTGTTTTTT.

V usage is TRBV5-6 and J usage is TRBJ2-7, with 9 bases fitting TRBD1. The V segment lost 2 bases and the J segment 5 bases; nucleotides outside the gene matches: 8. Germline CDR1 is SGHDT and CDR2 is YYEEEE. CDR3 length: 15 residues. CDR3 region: CASSLPGQGRDEQYF. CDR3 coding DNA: TGTGCCAGCAGCTTACCGGGACAGGGACGCGACGAGCAGTACTTC.

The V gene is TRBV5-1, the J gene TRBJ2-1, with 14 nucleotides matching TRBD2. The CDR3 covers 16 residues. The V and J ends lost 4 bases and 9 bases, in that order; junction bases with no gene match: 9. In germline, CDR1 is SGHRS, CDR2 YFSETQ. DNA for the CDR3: TGCGCCAGCAGCCCGGGGACTAGCGGGAGATGGGGTGAGCAGTTCTTC. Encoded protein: CASSPGTSGRWGEQFF.

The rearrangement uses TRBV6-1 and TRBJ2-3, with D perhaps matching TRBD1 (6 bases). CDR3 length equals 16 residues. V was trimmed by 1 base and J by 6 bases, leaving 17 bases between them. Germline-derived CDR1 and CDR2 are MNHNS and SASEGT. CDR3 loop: CASSEVRQAYWDTQYF. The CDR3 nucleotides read TGTGCCAGCAGTGAAGTCCGACAGGCGTATTGGGATACGCAGTATTTT.

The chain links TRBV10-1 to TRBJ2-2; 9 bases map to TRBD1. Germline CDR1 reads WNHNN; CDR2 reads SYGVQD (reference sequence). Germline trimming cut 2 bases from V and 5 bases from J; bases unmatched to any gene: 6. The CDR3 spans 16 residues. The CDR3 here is CASSENRGRGTGELFF. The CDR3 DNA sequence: TGCGCCAGCAGTGAGAACAGGGGGCGCGGGACCGGGGAGCTGTTTTTT.

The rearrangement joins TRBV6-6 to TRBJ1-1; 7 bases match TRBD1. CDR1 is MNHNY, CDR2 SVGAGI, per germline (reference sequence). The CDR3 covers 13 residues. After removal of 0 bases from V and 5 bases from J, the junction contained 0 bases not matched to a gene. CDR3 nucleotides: TGTGCCAGCAGTTACTCGACAGGGACTGAAGCTTTCTTT. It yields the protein CASSYSTGTEAFF.

The CDR3: CASRLDRVAGNTIYF. The DNA of the CDR3 is TGTGCCAGCAGATTGGACAGGGTCGCTGGAAACACCATATATTTT. The chain combines TRBV6-5 with TRBJ1-3, with 8 nucleotides matching TRBD1. The CDR3 runs to 15 residues. V lost 6 bases and J lost 2; bases outside the gene matches: 6. Per germline, CDR1 MNHEY and CDR2 SVGAGI.

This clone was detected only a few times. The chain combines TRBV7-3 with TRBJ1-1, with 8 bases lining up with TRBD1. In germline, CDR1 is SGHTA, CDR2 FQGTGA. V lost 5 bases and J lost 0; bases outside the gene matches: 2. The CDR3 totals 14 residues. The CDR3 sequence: CASSPGGLNTEAFF. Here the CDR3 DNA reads TGTGCCAGCAGCCCAGGGGGCTTGAACACTGAAGCTTTCTTT. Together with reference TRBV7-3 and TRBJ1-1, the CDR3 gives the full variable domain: GAGVSQTPSNKVTEKGKYVELRCDPISGHTALYWYRQSLGQGPEFLIYFQGTGAADDSGLPNDRFFAVRPEGSVSTLKIQRTERGDSAVYLCASSPGGLNTEAFFGQGTRLTVV.